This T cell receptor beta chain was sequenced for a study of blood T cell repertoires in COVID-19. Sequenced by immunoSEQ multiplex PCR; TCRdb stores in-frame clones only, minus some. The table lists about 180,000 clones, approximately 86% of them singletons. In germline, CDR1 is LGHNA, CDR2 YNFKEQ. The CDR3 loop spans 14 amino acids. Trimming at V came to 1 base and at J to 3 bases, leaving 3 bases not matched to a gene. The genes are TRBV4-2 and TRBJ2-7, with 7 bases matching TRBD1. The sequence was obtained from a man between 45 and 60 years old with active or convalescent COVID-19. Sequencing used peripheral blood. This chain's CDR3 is CASSQVGQIYEQYF. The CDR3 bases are TGTGCCAGCAGCCAAGTGGGACAGATCTACGAGCAGTACTTC.